Listed below are T cell receptor beta chains from one sample, sequenced in a study of monozygotic twins with inflammatory bowel disease. TCRdb re-called the 5' RACE reads; one entry per CDR3 protein, DNA not given. The sample includes approximately 330,000 distinct CDR3 sequences. The material sequenced was blood. These receptors all stem from a human donor with ulcerative colitis or Crohn's disease, or a healthy co-twin of an affected twin (not recorded which). CDR3s include the opening cysteine and the closing phenylalanine or tryptophan. Each record gives: V gene, J gene, CDR3 protein.

>TRBV6-5|TRBJ1-4
CASSYSNRGTNEKLFF
>TRBV7-9|TRBJ1-3
CASSASAGSGNTIYF
>TRBV6-1|TRBJ1-2
CASSEAGHGYTF
>TRBV7-6|TRBJ1-1
CASSLGLANTEAFF
>TRBV28|TRBJ1-1
CASRTLTEAFF
>TRBV10-3|TRBJ2-2
CAISEVRLAGVTGELFF
>TRBV6-2/TRBV6-3|TRBJ1-1
CASSYSTGHQNTEAFF
>TRBV20-1|TRBJ1-1
CSARSGAKTEAFF
>TRBV6-1|TRBJ2-4
CASSESAKNMQYF
>TRBV20-1|TRBJ1-5
CSAGAGGNQPQHF
>TRBV7-2|TRBJ2-2
CASSSAGGGTGELFF
>TRBV10-3|TRBJ2-2
CAIKLQGRDTGELFF
>TRBV10-3|TRBJ1-1
CAISESPAAPEAFF